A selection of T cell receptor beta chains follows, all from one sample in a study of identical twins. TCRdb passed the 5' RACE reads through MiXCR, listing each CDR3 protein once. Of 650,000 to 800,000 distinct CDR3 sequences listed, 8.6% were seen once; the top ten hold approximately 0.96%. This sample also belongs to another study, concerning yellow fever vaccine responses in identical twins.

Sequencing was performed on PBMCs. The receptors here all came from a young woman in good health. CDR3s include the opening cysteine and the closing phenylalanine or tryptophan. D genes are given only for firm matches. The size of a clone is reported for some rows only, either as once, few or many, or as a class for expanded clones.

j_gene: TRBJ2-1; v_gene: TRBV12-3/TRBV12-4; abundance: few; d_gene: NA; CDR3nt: TGTGCCAGCAGTGGGCCGAGGTCCTACAATGAGCAGTTCTTC; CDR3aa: CASSGPRSYNEQFF
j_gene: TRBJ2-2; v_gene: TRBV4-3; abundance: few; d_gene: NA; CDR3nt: TGCGCCAGCAGCCAAGATAACAGGTCTCCCGGGGAGCTGTTTTTT; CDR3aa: CASSQDNRSPGELFF
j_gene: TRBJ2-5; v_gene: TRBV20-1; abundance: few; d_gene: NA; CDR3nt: TGCAGTGCTAGAGATCAGAGCGGAAACTTGGAGACCCAGTACTTC; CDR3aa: CSARDQSGNLETQYF
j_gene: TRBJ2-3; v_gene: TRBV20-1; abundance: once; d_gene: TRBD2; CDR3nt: TGCAGTGCTAGAAACGGACTAGCGGGAGGACGCACTCATTTCGATACGCAGTATTTT; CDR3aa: CSARNGLAGGRTHFDTQYF
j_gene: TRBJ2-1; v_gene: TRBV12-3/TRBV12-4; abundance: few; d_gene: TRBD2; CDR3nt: TGTGCCAGCAGTAGGACTAGCGGGAGAATCTCCTACAATGAGCAGTTCTTC; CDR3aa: CASSRTSGRISYNEQFF
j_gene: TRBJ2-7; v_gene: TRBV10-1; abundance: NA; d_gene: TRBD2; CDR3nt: TGCGCCAGCAGTGAGTCTAGCGGGAGACATTACGAGCAGTACTTC; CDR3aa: CASSESSGRHYEQYF
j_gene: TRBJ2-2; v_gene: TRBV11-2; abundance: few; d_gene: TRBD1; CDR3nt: TGTGCCAGCAGACTCCGGGACAGGGCACTGAACACCGGGGAGCTGTTTTTT; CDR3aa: CASRLRDRALNTGELFF
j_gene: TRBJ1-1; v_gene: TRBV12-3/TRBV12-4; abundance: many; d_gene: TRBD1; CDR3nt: TGTGCCAGCACTGTACAGGGGAGGACTGAAGCTTTCTTT; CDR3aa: CASTVQGRTEAFF
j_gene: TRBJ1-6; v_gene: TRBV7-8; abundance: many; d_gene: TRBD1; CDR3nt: TGTGCCAGCAGCTTAGGTGGACAGGTTAATTCACCCCTCCACTTT; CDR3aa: CASSLGGQVNSPLHF
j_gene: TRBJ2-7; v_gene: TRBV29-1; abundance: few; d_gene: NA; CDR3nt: TGCAGCGGTAGGGGAAGTAGGAACGAGCAGTACTTC; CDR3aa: CSGRGSRNEQYF
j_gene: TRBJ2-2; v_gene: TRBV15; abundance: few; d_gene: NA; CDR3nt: TGTGCCACCAGCAGAGATTGGGAGAGCACCGGGGAGCTGTTTTTT; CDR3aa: CATSRDWESTGELFF